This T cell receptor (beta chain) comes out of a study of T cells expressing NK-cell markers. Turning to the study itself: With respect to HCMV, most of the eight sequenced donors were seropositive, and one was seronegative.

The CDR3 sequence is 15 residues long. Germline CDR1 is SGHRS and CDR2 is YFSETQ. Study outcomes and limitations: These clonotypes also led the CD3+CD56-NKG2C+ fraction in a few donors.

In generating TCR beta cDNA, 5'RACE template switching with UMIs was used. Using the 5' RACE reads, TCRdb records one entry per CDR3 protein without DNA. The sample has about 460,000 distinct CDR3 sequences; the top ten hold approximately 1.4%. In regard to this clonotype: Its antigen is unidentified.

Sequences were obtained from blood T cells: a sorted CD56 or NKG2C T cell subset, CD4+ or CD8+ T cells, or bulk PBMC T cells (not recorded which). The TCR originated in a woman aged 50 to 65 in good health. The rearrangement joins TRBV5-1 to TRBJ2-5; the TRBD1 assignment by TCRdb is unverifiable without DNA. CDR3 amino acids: CASSTSLGAGETQYF.